A single sample is the source of the 20 T cell receptor beta chains below, sequenced in a study of a mutant IDH1 vaccine in newly diagnosed glioma. As to time point: week 35, safety follow-up. Vaccination comprised doses that each held 300 ug of mutant IDH1 20-mer peptide, plus topical imiquimod. Some clones are missing from TCRdb's copy, which holds only in-frame ones; the method was immunoSEQ multiplex PCR. The sample lists about 54,000 clones, roughly 84% seen once, with about 4% in the top ten. Their target antigens are unknown. Sequenced here: PBMCs, sampled from a glioma patient whose treatment included an IDH1 peptide vaccine. Receptor source: a young woman with glioma.

The chain carries TRBV4-1 and TRBJ2-7; TRBD1 might be the D (5 bases). Germline V gene sequence: CDR1 MGHRA, CDR2 YSYEKL. The germline V and J ends were trimmed by 4 bases and 0 bases, with 10 bases remaining between them. This CDR3 has 14 residues. CDR3: CASSPWTSSYEQYF. Here the CDR3 DNA reads TGCGCCAGCAGCCCCTGGACAAGCTCCTACGAGCAGTACTTC.

This chain joins TRBV4-2 and TRBJ2-3; D gene uncertain. The CDR3 is 15 amino acids. Per the germline V gene, CDR1 is LGHNA and CDR2 is YNFKEQ. V was shortened by 0 bases and J by 13 bases, with 20 bases between the two germline ends. CDR3 DNA sequence: TGTGCCAGCAGCCAAGACGGTACGGTAGACTCCCCCAAGTATTTT. Residues: CASSQDGTVDSPKYF.

The genes are TRBV19 and TRBJ2-7, with 8 positions matching TRBD1. Unmatched junction bases numbered 5, after V lost 1 base and J lost 3 bases. The CDR3 has 15 residues. The germline CDR1 and CDR2 sequences are LNHDA and SQIVND (reference sequence). DNA of the CDR3: TGTGCCAGTAGTATAGGGACAGGGAAGTTCTACGAGCAGTACTTC. As protein: CASSIGTGKFYEQYF. Looking up the rest from reference TRBV19 and TRBJ2-7 gives the full variable domain: DGGITQSPKYLFRKEGQNVTLSCEQNLNHDAMYWYRQDPGQGLRLIYYSQIVNDFQKGDIAEGYSVSREKKESFPLTVTSAQKNPTAFYLCASSIGTGKFYEQYFGPGTRLTVT.

This rearrangement joins TRBV7-6 to TRBJ2-7; TRBD1 agrees at 9 bases. CDR3 length: 13 residues. Trimming at V came to 5 bases and at J to 6 bases, leaving 5 bases not matched to a gene. The germline V gene encodes CDR1 SGHVS and CDR2 FNYEAQ. The CDR3 reads CASSRTGGLEQYF. CDR3 in DNA: TGTGCCAGCAGCAGAACAGGGGGCCTCGAGCAGTACTTC.

This chain links TRBV5-6 with TRBJ1-2; no firm D call. Trimming left V 3 bases short and J 4 bases short, with 13 bases between. The CDR3 has 14 residues. The germline V gene has CDR1 SGHDT and CDR2 YYEEEE. CDR3 DNA: TGTGCCAGCAGCTCCCATGGACTCGGCTATGGCTACACCTTC. Translating gives CASSSHGLGYGYTF.

The gene calls are TRBV19 and TRBJ2-2; D is possibly TRBD2 (6 bases). Trimming stripped 3 bases from V and 7 bases from J, with 6 bases between. The CDR3 runs 12 residues. Per the germline V gene, CDR1 is LNHDA and CDR2 is SQIVND (reference sequence). The CDR3 DNA sequence: TGTGCCAGTAGTATGGGGGGCGGGGAGCTGTTTTTT. Translation gives CASSMGGGELFF.

This clone was counted a single time. The chain couples TRBV27 to TRBJ2-7; tentatively, D is TRBD1 or TRBD2 (6 bases each). Germline V gene lookup returns CDR1 MNHEY and CDR2 SMNVEV (reference sequence). The CDR3 runs 15 residues. Trimming took off 2 bases at V and 0 bases at J, with 11 bases between the two ends. In DNA form, the CDR3 reads TGTGCCAGCAGTTTACGGGGGCCCAGCTCCTACGAGCAGTACTTC. Protein: CASSLRGPSSYEQYF.

The genes are TRBV9 and TRBJ1-3; TRBD1 might be the D (5 bases). Deletions cut 7 bases from V and 10 bases from J, with 15 bases between. Per germline, CDR1 SGDLS and CDR2 YYNGEE. CDR3 length: 12 residues. The CDR3 bases are TGTGCCAGCCGTCCGCCCGGGGGGACCATATATTTT. This encodes CASRPPGGTIYF.

This rearrangement joins TRBV30 to TRBJ2-5; no clear D gene. The CDR3 length is 14 residues. Germline CDR1 GTSNPN, CDR2 SVGIG (reference sequence). V was trimmed by 1 base and J by 6 bases, leaving 15 bases between them. The CDR3 nucleotides read TGTGCCTGGAGTGGGGGTTCCGGAAGGAAGACCCAGTACTTC. This encodes CAWSGGSGRKTQYF.

This sequence joins TRBV5-1 and TRBJ2-2, with TRBD1 matching 11 bases. J gave up 6 bases and V 4 bases, and 5 bases lay outside the gene matches. CDR3 length equals 15 residues. CDR1 and CDR2 (germline): SGHRS, YFSETQ. The CDR3 nucleotides read TGCGCCAGCAGCAAGGTGGGACAGGGGGCCGGGGAGCTGTTTTTT. It is translated as CASSKVGQGAGELFF.

The gene calls are TRBV11-2 and TRBJ2-3; 7 positions agree with TRBD2. V shed 1 base and J 1 base; nucleotides not matched to a gene: 5. The length of the CDR3 is 16 residues. Germline CDR1 SGHAT, CDR2 FQNNGV. In nucleotides, the CDR3 is TGTGCCAGCAGCTTAGGAGCGGGGTCTCGCACAGATACGCAGTATTTT. Its translation is CASSLGAGSRTDTQYF.

The chain employs TRBV5-1 and TRBJ2-2; the match to TRBD1 covers 10 bases. Germline loops: CDR1 SGHRS, CDR2 YFSETQ. V gave up 0 bases and J gave up 3 bases; unmatched junction bases: 2. CDR3 length equals 16 residues. The CDR3 is CASSLGGTGDTGELFF. The DNA of the CDR3 is TGCGCCAGCAGCTTGGGAGGGACAGGGGACACCGGGGAGCTGTTTTTT.

The CDR3 region has the DNA TGTGCCAGCTCACACCGCCTTACAGGAGACACTGAAGCTTTCTTT. Amino acid sequence: CASSHRLTGDTEAFF. This chain links TRBV18 with TRBJ1-1, with D tentatively TRBD1 (5 bases). The CDR3 totals 15 residues. Looked up from germline, CDR1 is KGHSH and CDR2 is LQKENI. The V and J ends lost 4 bases and 3 bases respectively, with 15 bases between them.

This clone was picked up one time. The rearrangement links TRBV10-2 to TRBJ2-2; 8 bases line up with TRBD2. The germline gives CDR1 WSHSY, CDR2 SAAADI. Trimming removed 5 bases from V and 4 bases from J; junction bases left unmatched: 6. The CDR3 totals 15 residues. The CDR3 nucleotides read TGCGCCAGCAGTCGTTTAGCGGGACTCACCGGGGAGCTGTTTTTT. Its protein product is CASSRLAGLTGELFF.

The V gene is TRBV19, the J gene TRBJ1-4; D perhaps matches TRBD1 (6 bases). Trimming took 3 bases from V and 0 from J, leaving 20 bases between them. The length of the CDR3 is 19 residues. The germline V gene has CDR1 LNHDA and CDR2 SQIVND (reference sequence). The CDR3 sequence is CASSIRDTIRIATNEKLFF. The CDR3 nucleotides are TGTGCCAGTAGTATCCGGGACACTATAAGGATTGCAACTAATGAAAAACTGTTTTTT. Full variable domain (rest looked up from reference TRBV19 and TRBJ1-4): DGGITQSPKYLFRKEGQNVTLSCEQNLNHDAMYWYRQDPGQGLRLIYYSQIVNDFQKGDIAEGYSVSREKKESFPLTVTSAQKNPTAFYLCASSIRDTIRIATNEKLFFGSGTQLSVL.

The V call is TRBV27, the J call TRBJ2-5; tentatively, D is TRBD2 (6 bases). V dropped 6 bases and J dropped 7 bases, with 9 bases sitting between them. The CDR3 runs 11 residues. Germline V CDR1 and CDR2: MNHEY, SMNVEV (reference sequence). This CDR3 reads CASSMGGTQYF. CDR3 nucleotide sequence: TGTGCCAGCAGCATGGGGGGGACCCAGTACTTC.

This clone was observed a single time. CDR3 nucleotide sequence: TGTGCCAGCTCACCGGAGACAGGGTCCTACGAGCAGTACTTC. As protein: CASSPETGSYEQYF. The rearrangement links TRBV18 to TRBJ2-7; TRBD1 matches at 7 bases. After removal of 3 bases from V and 1 base from J, the junction contained 3 bases not matched to a gene. The CDR3 covers 14 residues. Germline V CDR1 and CDR2: KGHSH, LQKENI. The variable domain in full, with the rest retrieved from reference TRBV18 and TRBJ2-7, is NAGVMQNPRHLVRRRGQEARLRCSPMKGHSHVYWYRQLPEEGLKFMVYLQKENIIDESGMPKERFSAEFPKEGPSILRIQQVVRGDSAAYFCASSPETGSYEQYFGPGTRLTVT.

The rearrangement joins TRBV5-6 to TRBJ1-5; no clear D. CDR3 length: 14 residues. V was clipped by 2 bases and J by 1 base, with 7 bases between them. Germline V gene sequence: CDR1 SGHDT, CDR2 YYEEEE. CDR3 sequence (DNA): TGTGCCAGCAGCTTTGCGGGGAGCAATCAGCCCCAGCATTTT. The encoded protein is CASSFAGSNQPQHF.

About this clone: In the same sample, other DNA sequences code for this CDR3. This chain connects TRBV20-1 to TRBJ2-7; D is unclear. V dropped 0 bases and J dropped 4 bases, with 4 bases sitting between them. Germline V gene sequence: CDR1 DFQATT, CDR2 SNEGSKA (reference sequence). CDR3 length equals 11 residues. In nucleotides, the CDR3 is TGCAGTGCTAGAGATGGGTACGAGCAGTACTTC. Translating it yields CSARDGYEQYF.

This CDR3 reads CASSVGTGENEKLFF. DNA of the CDR3: TGTGCCAGCAGCGTGGGGACAGGAGAAAATGAAAAACTGTTTTTT. The chain couples TRBV9 to TRBJ1-4, with 8 bases aligning to TRBD1. Germline V gene data show CDR1 as SGDLS and CDR2 as YYNGEE. The CDR3 spans 15 residues. After removal of 2 bases from V and 5 bases from J, the junction contained 5 bases not matched to a gene.